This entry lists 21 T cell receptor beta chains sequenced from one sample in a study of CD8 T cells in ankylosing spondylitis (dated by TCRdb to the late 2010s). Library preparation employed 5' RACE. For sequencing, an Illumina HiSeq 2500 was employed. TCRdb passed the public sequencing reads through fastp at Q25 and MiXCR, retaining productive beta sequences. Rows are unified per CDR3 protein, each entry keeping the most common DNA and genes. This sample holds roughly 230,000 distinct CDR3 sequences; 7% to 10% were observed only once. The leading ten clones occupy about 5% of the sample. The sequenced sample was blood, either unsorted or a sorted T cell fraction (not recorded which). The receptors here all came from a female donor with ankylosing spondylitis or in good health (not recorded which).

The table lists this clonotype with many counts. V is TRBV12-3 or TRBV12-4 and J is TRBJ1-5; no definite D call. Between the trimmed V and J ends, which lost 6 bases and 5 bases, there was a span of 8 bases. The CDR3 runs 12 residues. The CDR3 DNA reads TGTGCCAGCAGCTACAATGATCAGCCCCAGCATTTT. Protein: CASSYNDQPQHF.

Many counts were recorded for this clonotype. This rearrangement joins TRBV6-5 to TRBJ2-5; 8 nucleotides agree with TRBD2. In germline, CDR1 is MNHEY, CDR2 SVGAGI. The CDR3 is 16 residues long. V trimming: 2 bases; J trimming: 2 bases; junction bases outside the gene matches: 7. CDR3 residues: CASSYRGSGNQETQYF. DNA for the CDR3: TGTGCCAGCAGTTACAGGGGTAGCGGGAATCAAGAGACCCAGTACTTC.

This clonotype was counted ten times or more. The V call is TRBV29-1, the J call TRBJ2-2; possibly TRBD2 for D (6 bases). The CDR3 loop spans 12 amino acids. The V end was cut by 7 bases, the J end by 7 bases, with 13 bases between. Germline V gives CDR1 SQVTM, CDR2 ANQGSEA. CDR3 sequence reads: CSAGRGDGELFF. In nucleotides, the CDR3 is TGCAGCGCCGGGCGGGGAGACGGGGAGCTGTTTTTT.

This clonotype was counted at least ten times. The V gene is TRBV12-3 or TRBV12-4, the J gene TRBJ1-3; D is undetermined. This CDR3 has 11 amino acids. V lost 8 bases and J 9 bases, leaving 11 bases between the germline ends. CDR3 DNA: TGTGCCAGCGGCCCGGCATCCACCATATATTTT. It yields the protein CASGPASTIYF.

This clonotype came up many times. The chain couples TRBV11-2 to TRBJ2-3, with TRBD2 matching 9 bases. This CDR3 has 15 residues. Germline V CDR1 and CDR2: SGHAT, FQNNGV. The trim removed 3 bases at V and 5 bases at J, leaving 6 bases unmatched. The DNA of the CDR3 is TGTGCCAGCAGCTTCTTAGCGGGAGAGGAAGATACGCAGTATTTT. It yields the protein CASSFLAGEEDTQYF.

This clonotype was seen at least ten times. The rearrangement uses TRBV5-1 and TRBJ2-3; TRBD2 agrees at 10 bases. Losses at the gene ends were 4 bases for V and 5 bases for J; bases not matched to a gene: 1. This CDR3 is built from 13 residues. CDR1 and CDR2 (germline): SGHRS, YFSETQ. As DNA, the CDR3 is TGCGCCAGCAGCCCTAGCGGGAGAGATACGCAGTATTTT. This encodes CASSPSGRDTQYF.

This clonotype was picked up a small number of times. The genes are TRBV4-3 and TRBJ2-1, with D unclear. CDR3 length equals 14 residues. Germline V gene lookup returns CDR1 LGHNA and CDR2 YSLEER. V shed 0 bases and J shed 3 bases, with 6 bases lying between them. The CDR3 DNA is TGCGCCAGCAGCCAAGAGGTTGACTACAATGAGCAGTTCTTC. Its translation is CASSQEVDYNEQFF.

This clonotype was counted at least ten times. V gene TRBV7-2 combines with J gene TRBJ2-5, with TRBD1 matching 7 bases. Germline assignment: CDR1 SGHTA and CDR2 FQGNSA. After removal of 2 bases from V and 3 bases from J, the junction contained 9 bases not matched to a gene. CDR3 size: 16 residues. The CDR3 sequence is CASSLSTGRSEETQYF. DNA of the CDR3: TGTGCCAGCAGCTTATCGACAGGGAGAAGTGAAGAGACCCAGTACTTC.

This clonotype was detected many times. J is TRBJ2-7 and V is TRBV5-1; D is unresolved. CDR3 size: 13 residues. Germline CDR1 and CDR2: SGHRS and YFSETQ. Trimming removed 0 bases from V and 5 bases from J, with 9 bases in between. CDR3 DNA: TGCGCCAGCAGCTTGGAATCCAGCAACGAGCAGTACTTC. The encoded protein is CASSLESSNEQYF. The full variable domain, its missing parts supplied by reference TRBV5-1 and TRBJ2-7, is KAGVTQTPRYLIKTRGQQVTLSCSPISGHRSVSWYQQTPGQGLQFLFEYFSETQRNKGNFPGRFSGRQFSNSRSEMNVSTLELGDSALYLCASSLESSNEQYFGPGTRLTVT.

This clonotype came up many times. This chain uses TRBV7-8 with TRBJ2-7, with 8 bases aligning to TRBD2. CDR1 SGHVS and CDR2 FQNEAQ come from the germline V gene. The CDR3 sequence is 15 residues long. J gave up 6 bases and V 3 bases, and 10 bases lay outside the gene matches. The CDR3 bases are TGTGCCAGCAGCTTGACCGGGACTAGGAGGGGCGAGCAGTACTTC. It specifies CASSLTGTRRGEQYF.

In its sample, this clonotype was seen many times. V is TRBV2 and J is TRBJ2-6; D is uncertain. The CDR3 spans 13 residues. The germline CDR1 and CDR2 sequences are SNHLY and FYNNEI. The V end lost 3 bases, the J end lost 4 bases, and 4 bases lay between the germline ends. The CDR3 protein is CASSEIGANVLTF. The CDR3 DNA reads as TGTGCCAGCAGTGAGATAGGGGCCAACGTCCTGACTTTC.

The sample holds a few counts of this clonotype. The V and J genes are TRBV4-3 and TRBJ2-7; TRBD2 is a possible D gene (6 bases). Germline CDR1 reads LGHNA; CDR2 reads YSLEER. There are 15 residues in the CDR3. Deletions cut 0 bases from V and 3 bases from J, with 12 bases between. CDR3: CASSQDAGSNYEQYF. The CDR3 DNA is TGCGCCAGCAGCCAAGACGCGGGGAGCAACTACGAGCAGTACTTC.

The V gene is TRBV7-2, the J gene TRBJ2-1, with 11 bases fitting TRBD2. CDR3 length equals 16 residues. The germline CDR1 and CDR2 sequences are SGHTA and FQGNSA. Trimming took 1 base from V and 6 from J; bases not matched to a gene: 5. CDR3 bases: TGTGCCAGCAGCTTAGGTGGGACTAGCGGCACCAATGAGCAGTTCTTC. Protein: CASSLGGTSGTNEQFF.

The CDR3 DNA sequence: TGTGCCAGCACCCTGACTAGCGGGATCTACAATGAGCAGTTCTTC. This encodes CASTLTSGIYNEQFF. This rearrangement joins TRBV7-2 to TRBJ2-1; the match to TRBD2 covers 11 bases. The CDR3 loop spans 15 amino acids. With V trimmed by 7 bases and J by 3 bases, 5 bases remained unmatched. Germline CDR1 reads SGHTA; CDR2 reads FQGNSA.

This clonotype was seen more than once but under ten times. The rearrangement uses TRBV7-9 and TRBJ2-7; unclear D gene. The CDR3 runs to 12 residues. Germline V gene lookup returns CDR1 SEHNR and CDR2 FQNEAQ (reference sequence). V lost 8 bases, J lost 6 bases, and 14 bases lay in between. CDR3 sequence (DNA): TGTGCCAGCGCTGAGAGTGCCGGCGAGCAGTACTTC. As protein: CASAESAGEQYF.

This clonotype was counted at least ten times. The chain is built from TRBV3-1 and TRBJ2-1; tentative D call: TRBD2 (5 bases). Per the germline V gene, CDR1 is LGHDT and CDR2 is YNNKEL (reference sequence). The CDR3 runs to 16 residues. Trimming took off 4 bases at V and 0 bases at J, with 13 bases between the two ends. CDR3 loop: CASSPQADFSYNEQFF. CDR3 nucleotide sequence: TGTGCCAGCAGCCCACAAGCGGATTTCTCCTACAATGAGCAGTTCTTC.

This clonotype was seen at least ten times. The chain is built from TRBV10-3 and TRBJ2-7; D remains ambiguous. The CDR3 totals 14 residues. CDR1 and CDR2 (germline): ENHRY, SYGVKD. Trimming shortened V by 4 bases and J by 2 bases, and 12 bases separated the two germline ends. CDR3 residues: CAISVERMTYEQYF. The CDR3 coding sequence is TGTGCCATCAGTGTGGAACGTATGACCTACGAGCAGTACTTC.

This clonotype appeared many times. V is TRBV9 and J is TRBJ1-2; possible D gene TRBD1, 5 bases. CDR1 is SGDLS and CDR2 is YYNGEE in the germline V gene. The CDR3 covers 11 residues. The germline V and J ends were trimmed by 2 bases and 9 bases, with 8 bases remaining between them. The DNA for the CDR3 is TGTGCCAGCAGCGTCGACAGAAGCTACACCTTC. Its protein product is CASSVDRSYTF.

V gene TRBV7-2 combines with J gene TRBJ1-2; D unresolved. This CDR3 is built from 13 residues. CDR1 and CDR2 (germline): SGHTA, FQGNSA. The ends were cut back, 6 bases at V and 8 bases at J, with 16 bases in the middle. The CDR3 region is CASRITPAKGYTF. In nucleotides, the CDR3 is TGTGCCAGCAGAATTACACCCGCTAAGGGCTACACCTTC.

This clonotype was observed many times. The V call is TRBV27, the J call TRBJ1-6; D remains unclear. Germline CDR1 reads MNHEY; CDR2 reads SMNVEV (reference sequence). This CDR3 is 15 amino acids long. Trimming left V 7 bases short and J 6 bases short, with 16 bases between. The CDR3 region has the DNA TGTGCCAGCACTAAGGGCGCCGGGCTTAATTCACCCCTCCACTTT. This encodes CASTKGAGLNSPLHF.

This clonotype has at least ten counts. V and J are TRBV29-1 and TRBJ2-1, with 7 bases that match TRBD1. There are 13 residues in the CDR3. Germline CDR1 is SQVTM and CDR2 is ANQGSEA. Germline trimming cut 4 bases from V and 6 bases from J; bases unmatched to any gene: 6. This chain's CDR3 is CSVGFSGGNEQFF. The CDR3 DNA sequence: TGCAGCGTTGGCTTTTCAGGGGGCAATGAGCAGTTCTTC.